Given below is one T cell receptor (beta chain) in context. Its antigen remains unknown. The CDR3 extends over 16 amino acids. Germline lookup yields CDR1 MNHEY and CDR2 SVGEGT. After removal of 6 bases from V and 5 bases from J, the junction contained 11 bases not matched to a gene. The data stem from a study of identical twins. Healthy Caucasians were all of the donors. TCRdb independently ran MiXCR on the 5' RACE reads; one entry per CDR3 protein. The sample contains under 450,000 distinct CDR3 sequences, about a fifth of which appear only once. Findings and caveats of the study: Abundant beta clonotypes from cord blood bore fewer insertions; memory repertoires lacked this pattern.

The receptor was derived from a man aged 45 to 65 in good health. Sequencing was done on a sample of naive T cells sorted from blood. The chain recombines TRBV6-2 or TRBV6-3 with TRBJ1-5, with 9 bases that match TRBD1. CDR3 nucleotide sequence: TGTGCCAGCAGCCTAAGGGGACAGGGATCGGATCAGCCCCAGCATTTT. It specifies CASSLRGQGSDQPQHF.